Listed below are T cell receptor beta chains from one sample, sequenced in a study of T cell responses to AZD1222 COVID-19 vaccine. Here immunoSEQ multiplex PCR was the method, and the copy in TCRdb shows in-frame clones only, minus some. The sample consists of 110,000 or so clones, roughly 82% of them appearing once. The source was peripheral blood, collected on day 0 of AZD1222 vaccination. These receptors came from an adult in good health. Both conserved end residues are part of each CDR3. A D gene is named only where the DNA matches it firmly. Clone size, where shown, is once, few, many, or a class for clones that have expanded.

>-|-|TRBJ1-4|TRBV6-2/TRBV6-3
CASSYVGQGSLNEKLFF
TGTGCCAGCAGTTACGTCGGGCAGGGCAGCCTCAATGAAAAACTGTTTTTT
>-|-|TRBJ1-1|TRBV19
CASTPRGRNTEAFF
TGTGCCAGTACCCCTCGAGGCAGGAACACTGAAGCTTTCTTT
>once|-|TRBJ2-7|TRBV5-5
CASSPPRATEQYF
TGTGCCAGCAGCCCCCCTAGGGCAACAGAGCAGTACTTC
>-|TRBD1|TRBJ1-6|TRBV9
CASSQTGANSPLHF
TGTGCCAGCAGCCAGACAGGGGCTAATTCACCCCTCCACTTT
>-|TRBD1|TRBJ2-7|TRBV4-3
CASSQETGDSETYEQYF
TGCGCCAGCAGCCAAGAGACCGGGGACAGCGAGACCTACGAGCAGTACTTC
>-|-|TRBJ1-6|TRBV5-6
CASGKGLGRLEKVDF
TGTGCCAGCGGTAAGGGTTTAGGAAGGTTGGAGAAGGTGGACTTT
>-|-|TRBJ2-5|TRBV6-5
CASSRGTGSGRTQYF
TGTGCCAGCAGTCGAGGAACAGGGTCAGGTCGGACCCAGTACTTC
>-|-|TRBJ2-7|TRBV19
CASSNSPYEQYF
TGTGCCAGTAGTAATAGCCCCTACGAGCAGTACTTC
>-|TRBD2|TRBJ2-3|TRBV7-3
CASSPIAGDTDTQYF
TGTGCCAGCAGCCCAATAGCGGGGGACACAGATACGCAGTATTTT
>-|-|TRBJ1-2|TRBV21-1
CATGLSGLLQTNYGYTF
TGTGCCACCGGACTGTCGGGGCTATTGCAAACTAACTATGGCTACACCTTC
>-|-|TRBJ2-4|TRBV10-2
CASSPPGSNIQYF
TGCGCCAGCAGCCCTCCGGGATCAAACATTCAGTACTTC
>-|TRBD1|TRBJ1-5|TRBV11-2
CASSLGTGVPNQPQHF
TGTGCCAGCAGCTTAGGGACAGGGGTCCCGAATCAGCCCCAGCATTTT
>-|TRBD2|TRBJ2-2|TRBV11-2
CASSLVAGGRATGELFF
TGTGCCAGCAGCTTAGTTGCGGGGGGGCGTGCCACCGGGGAGCTGTTTTTT
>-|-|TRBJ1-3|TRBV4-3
CASSLGLSSGNTIYF
TGCGCCAGCAGCCTAGGACTCAGCTCTGGAAACACCATATATTTT
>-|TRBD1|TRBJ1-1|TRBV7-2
CASSLGGQGDTEAFF
TGTGCCAGCAGCTTAGGGGGACAGGGAGACACTGAAGCTTTCTTT
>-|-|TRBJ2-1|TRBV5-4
CASSLGMSDNEQFF
TGTGCCAGCAGCTTGGGGATGTCAGACAATGAGCAGTTCTTC
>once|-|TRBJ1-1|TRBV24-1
CATSEGPNTEAFF
TGTGCCACCAGTGAGGGTCCTAACACTGAAGCTTTCTTT
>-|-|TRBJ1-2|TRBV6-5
CASSYSGNYGYTF
TGTGCCAGCAGTTACTCCGGGAACTATGGCTACACCTTC
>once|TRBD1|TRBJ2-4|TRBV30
CASGQGRNIQYF
TGTGCCTCTGGACAGGGGCGAAACATTCAGTACTTC
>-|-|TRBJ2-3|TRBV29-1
CSVNLVVADTQYF
TGCAGCGTTAATTTAGTTGTGGCAGATACGCAGTATTTT
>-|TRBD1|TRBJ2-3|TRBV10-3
CAISAPGTGPSTDTQYF
TGTGCCATCAGTGCCCCCGGGACAGGGCCTAGCACAGATACGCAGTATTTT
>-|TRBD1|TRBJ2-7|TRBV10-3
CATMGTGPYEQYF
TGTGCCACCATGGGGACAGGGCCCTACGAGCAGTACTTC
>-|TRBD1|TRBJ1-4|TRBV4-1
CASSQVWTGMANEKLFF
TGCGCCAGCAGCCAAGTATGGACAGGGATGGCTAATGAAAAACTGTTTTTT
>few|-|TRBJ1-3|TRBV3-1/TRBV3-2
CASSQPSGNTIYF
TGTGCCAGCAGCCAACCCTCTGGAAACACCATATATTTT
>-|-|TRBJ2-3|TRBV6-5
CASGPGGGTQYF
TGTGCCAGCGGCCCCGGGGGTGGTACGCAGTATTTT
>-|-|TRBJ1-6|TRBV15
CATSRGTAYNSPLHF
TGTGCCACCAGCAGAGGGACGGCGTATAATTCACCCCTCCACTTT
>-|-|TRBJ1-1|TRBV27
CASSLSGGVAEAFF
TGTGCCAGCAGTTTATCAGGGGGGGTCGCTGAAGCTTTCTTT
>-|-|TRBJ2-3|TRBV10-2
CASSATDTQYF
TGCGCCAGCAGTGCTACAGATACGCAGTATTTT
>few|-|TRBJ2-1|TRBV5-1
CASSVGELALYNEQFF
TGCGCCAGCAGCGTAGGGGAACTAGCACTCTACAATGAGCAGTTCTTC
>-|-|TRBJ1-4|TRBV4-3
CASSQDNGGANEKLFF
TGCGCCAGCAGCCAAGATAACGGGGGGGCTAATGAAAAACTGTTTTTT
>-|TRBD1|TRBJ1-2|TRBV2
CASSGGQGAGGYTF
TGTGCCAGCAGTGGGGGACAGGGTGCGGGTGGCTACACCTTC
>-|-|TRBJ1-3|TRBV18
CASSPPPSGNTIYF
TGTGCCAGCTCACCACCGCCCTCTGGAAACACCATATATTTT
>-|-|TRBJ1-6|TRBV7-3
CASSVDSSYNSPLHF
TGTGCCAGCAGCGTGGATAGCTCCTATAATTCACCCCTCCACTTT
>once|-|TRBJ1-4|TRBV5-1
CASSLLRGTNEKLFF
TGCGCCAGCAGCTTGCTAAGGGGTACTAATGAAAAACTGTTTTTT
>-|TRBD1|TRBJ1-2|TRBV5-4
CASSQGGTSRNYGYTF
TGTGCCAGCAGCCAGGGGGGGACGTCCAGGAACTATGGCTACACCTTC
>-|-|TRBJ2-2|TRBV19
CASSSHRQGSFPGELFF
TGTGCCAGTAGTTCACACCGTCAGGGCTCCTTTCCCGGGGAGCTGTTTTTT
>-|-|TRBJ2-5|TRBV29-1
CSVGPETQYF
TGCAGCGTTGGCCCCGAGACCCAGTACTTC
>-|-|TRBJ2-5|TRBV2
CASRREIETQYF
TGTGCCAGCAGGAGGGAAATCGAGACCCAGTACTTC
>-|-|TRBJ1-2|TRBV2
CASSPPGANYGYTF
TGTGCCAGCAGTCCCCCGGGGGCTAACTATGGCTACACCTTC
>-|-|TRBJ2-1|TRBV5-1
CASSPLGGGTHNEQFF
TGCGCCAGCAGCCCGTTGGGGGGTGGGACCCACAATGAGCAGTTCTTC
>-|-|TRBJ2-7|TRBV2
CASSVRQAYEQYF
TGTGCCAGCAGTGTAAGACAGGCCTACGAGCAGTACTTC
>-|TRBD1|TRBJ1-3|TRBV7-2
CASSLQGTQGNTIYF
TGTGCCAGCAGCCTACAGGGGACGCAGGGAAACACCATATATTTT
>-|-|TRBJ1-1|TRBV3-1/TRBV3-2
CASSPLRGSTEAFF
TGTGCCAGCAGCCCTCTTCGAGGGAGCACTGAAGCTTTCTTT
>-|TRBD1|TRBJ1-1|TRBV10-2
CASPRDRAFQAVF
TGCGCCAGCCCTCGGGACAGGGCTTTTCAGGCGGTCTTT
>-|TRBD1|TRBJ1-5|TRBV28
CASSREQGGEQPQHF
TGTGCCAGCAGCCGTGAACAGGGGGGAGAGCAGCCCCAGCATTTT
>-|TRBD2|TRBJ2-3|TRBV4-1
CASSQSSGGTDTQYF
TGCGCCAGCAGCCAATCCAGCGGGGGCACAGATACGCAGTATTTT
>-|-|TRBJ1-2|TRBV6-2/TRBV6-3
CASSDGLKDRLNYGYTF
TGTGCCAGCAGTGACGGCCTCAAAGACAGACTGAACTATGGCTACACCTTC
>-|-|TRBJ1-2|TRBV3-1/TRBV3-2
CASSQEGNYGYTF
TGTGCCAGCAGCCAAGAGGGGAACTATGGCTACACCTTC
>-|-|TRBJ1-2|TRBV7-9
CASSLGDTRVGYTF
TGTGCCAGCAGCTTAGGGGACACGAGGGTAGGCTACACCTTC
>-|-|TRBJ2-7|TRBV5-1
CASSATGLRSYEQYF
TGCGCCAGCAGCGCAACGGGGCTGAGGTCCTACGAGCAGTACTTC
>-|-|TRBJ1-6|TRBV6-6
CASSRRTGTATSPLHF
TGTGCCAGCAGTCGACGCACGGGCACGGCCACTTCACCCCTCCACTTT
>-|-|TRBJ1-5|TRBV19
CASTRDKSYQPQHF
TGTGCCAGTACCCGCGACAAGAGCTATCAGCCCCAGCATTTT
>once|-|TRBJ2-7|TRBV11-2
CASSENKAYEQYF
TGTGCCAGCAGCGAAAACAAGGCCTACGAGCAGTACTTC
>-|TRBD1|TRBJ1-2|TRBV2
CASRDYQGQIYGYTF
TGTGCCAGCAGAGATTACCAGGGACAGATCTATGGCTACACCTTC
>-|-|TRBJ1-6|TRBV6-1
CASSEMSSYNSPLHF
TGTGCCAGCAGTGAGATGAGCTCCTATAATTCACCCCTCCACTTT